The text below deals with one TCR beta chain. In the original workflow: Counts of nucleated cells, estimated from reference gene primer amplification, were obtained. TCRdb keeps only in-frame clones here, not all; method: immunoSEQ multiplex PCR. V and J calls and clone size follow that table, whereas D and trimming were derived from the DNA. This sample has around 250,000 clones; around 84% occur once, and the top ten carry 1.5%. This entry comes from a study of blood T cell repertoires in COVID-19. The CDR3 is 14 amino acids. The junction had 6 bases not matched to a gene; V was cut back by 5 bases and J by 3 bases. CDR1 LNHDA and CDR2 SQIVND come from the germline V gene (reference sequence).

The clonotype originates from a woman in her forties who had recovered from COVID-19. Sequencing was done on a sample of peripheral blood. This chain uses TRBV19 with TRBJ1-2; 7 bases are shared with TRBD1. The DNA for the CDR3 is TGTGCCAGTAGTGAACAGGGGTTAGACTATGGCTACACCTTC. Protein sequence: CASSEQGLDYGYTF.